Shown below are 14 T cell receptor beta chains from a single sample sequenced in a study of molecular identifiers for immune sequencing clone quantification. MiXCR, applied by TCRdb to the PCR reads, yields one record per CDR3 protein. The table includes around 300,000 distinct CDR3 sequences, about a quarter detected once. The sample was naive CD8+ T cells from blood, with Jurkat cell RNA spiked in. Described subset: FACS-sorted CD8+CD4-CCR7+CD45RA+ naive T cells. Source of these receptors: a human donor in good health. Some libraries in this study had Jurkat cell RNA spiked in.

This clonotype occurred many times. The V and J genes are TRBV20-1 and TRBJ2-7; unclear D gene. Germline V lookup: CDR1 DFQATT, CDR2 SNEGSKA (reference sequence). V was shortened by 0 bases and J by 0 bases, with 9 bases between the two germline ends. This CDR3 contains 14 residues. This CDR3 reads CSARDVGNSYEQYF. The CDR3 bases are TGCAGTGCTAGAGATGTTGGAAACTCCTACGAGCAGTACTTC.

This clonotype occurred many times. CDR3 DNA sequence: TGTGCCAGCAGCTTTAATACAGGGGGCGACGGGGGGACCCAGTACTTC. It translates to CASSFNTGGDGGTQYF. This chain connects TRBV5-4 to TRBJ2-5; TRBD1 matches at 9 bases. Germline CDR1 is SGHNT and CDR2 is YYREEE (reference sequence). J was trimmed by 7 bases and V by 2 bases; bases with no gene match: 12. This CDR3 region has 16 residues.

Concerning this clonotype itself: The junction departs from the called germline gene at one end, perhaps through a read error. The gene calls are TRBV11-2 and TRBJ2-7, with a weak D call TRBD2 (5 bases). The CDR3 is 11 amino acids. Germline values: CDR1 SGHAT, CDR2 FQNNGV. CDR3 residues: CARSGWDEQYF. The CDR3 nucleotides are TGTGCCCGCAGCGGCTGGGACGAGCAGTACTTC.

This clonotype turned up a few times. The gene calls are TRBV7-6 and TRBJ2-7; 9 nucleotides line up with TRBD1. Germline values: CDR1 SGHVS, CDR2 FNYEAQ. The CDR3 contains 16 residues. The ends lost 1 base at V and 1 base at J; junction bases unmatched: 5. CDR3 sequence reads: CASSLGFGTGSYEQYF. The CDR3 DNA reads TGTGCCAGCAGCTTAGGGTTCGGGACAGGGTCCTACGAGCAGTACTTC.

This clonotype has more than one count but fewer than ten. The J gene is TRBJ2-7, the V gene TRBV12-5, with D perhaps TRBD2 (6 bases). The CDR3 totals 18 residues. V lost 0 bases to trimming and J lost 3 bases, with 21 bases between them. CDR1 is LGHNT and CDR2 is FRNRAP in the germline V gene. The CDR3 bases are TGTGCTAGTGGTTTGGTTGGGGAGGAAGGGAGGCCCTACTACGAGCAGTACTTC. This sequence encodes CASGLVGEEGRPYYEQYF.

Points on this clonotype: Sequence at one end of the junction differs from germline and may be a read error. The V and J genes are TRBV7-9 and TRBJ2-3; no clear D gene. CDR3 length: 15 amino acids. CDR1 SEHNR and CDR2 FQNEAQ come from the germline V gene (reference sequence). The DNA of the CDR3 is TGTGTCAGCAGCACCGGTCTCATGGGCACAGATACGCAGTATTTT. It yields the protein CVSSTGLMGTDTQYF.

This clonotype was picked up a small number of times. The J gene is TRBJ2-1, the V gene TRBV13; 8 positions match TRBD2. Germline CDR1 reads PRHDT; CDR2 reads FYEKMQ (reference sequence). The CDR3 length is 15 residues. V lost 8 bases and J lost 0; bases outside the gene matches: 6. This chain's CDR3 is CASDGAGGSYNEQFF. DNA of the CDR3: TGTGCCAGCGATGGCGCGGGGGGCTCCTACAATGAGCAGTTCTTC.

This clonotype was counted many times. The chain links TRBV12-3 or TRBV12-4 to TRBJ1-6, with D possibly matching TRBD1 (5 bases). V lost 7 bases to trimming and J lost 7 bases, with 14 bases between them. The CDR3 consists of 14 residues. The CDR3 loop reads CASTPGRMNSPLHF. DNA of the CDR3: TGTGCCAGCACACCGGGACGGATGAATTCACCCCTCCACTTT.

This clonotype has ten or more counts. J is TRBJ2-3 and V is TRBV13; D is uncertain. Germline V gene data show CDR1 as PRHDT and CDR2 as FYEKMQ (reference sequence). This CDR3 is built from 15 residues. V was cut by 1 base and J by 4 bases, with 12 bases left in between. The CDR3 DNA follows: TGTGCCAGCAGCTTAGAGCTAGTGGGTTCAGATACGCAGTATTTT. Translating gives CASSLELVGSDTQYF.

This clonotype was seen repeatedly, ten times or more. This chain links TRBV20-1 with TRBJ2-5, with 10 bases that match TRBD2. CDR1 DFQATT and CDR2 SNEGSKA come from the germline V gene (reference sequence). The CDR3 runs to 17 residues. Trimming took 1 base from V and 2 from J; bases not matched to a gene: 10. The CDR3 protein is CSARVASGSPWQETQYF. The CDR3 DNA reads as TGCAGTGCTAGAGTGGCTAGCGGGAGCCCGTGGCAAGAGACCCAGTACTTC.

Comments on this clonotype: A much larger clone lies one base from this, so it may be a read error. The rearrangement links TRBV21-1 to TRBJ2-7. TRBV21-1 is noted as a pseudogene. This CDR3 has 12 residues. Here the CDR3 DNA reads TGTGCCAGCAGCACCAAGGTATACGAGCAGTACTTC. Its protein is CASSTKVYEQYF.

Ten or more counts support this clonotype. The chain combines TRBV29-1 with TRBJ2-7, with D uncertain. The ends were cut back, 3 bases at V and 3 bases at J, with 6 bases in the middle. Per germline, CDR1 SQVTM and CDR2 ANQGSEA. This CDR3 is built from 11 residues. Here the CDR3 DNA reads TGCAGCGTTGAGGAGTACTACGAGCAGTACTTC. It yields the protein CSVEEYYEQYF.

The V gene is TRBV9, the J gene TRBJ2-1; D unresolved. V was shortened by 3 bases and J by 5 bases, with 6 bases between the two germline ends. This CDR3 comprises 12 residues. Germline values: CDR1 SGDLS, CDR2 YYNGEE. The CDR3 sequence is CASSGRNNEQFF. CDR3 sequence (DNA): TGTGCCAGCAGCGGTCGGAACAATGAGCAGTTCTTC.

This clonotype was counted many times. This chain connects TRBV7-9 to TRBJ2-7; the D gene is possibly TRBD1 (5 bases). From germline, CDR1 is SEHNR and CDR2 FQNEAQ (reference sequence). The CDR3 is 14 residues long. V shed 5 bases and J shed 5 bases, with 16 bases lying between them. The chain's CDR3 is CASSTGTAPHEQYF. CDR3 sequence (DNA): TGTGCCAGCAGCACAGGAACAGCGCCCCACGAGCAGTACTTC.